This T cell receptor (beta chain) was captured by sequencing in a study of cytomegalovirus exposure and HLA in healthy donors. Study background: Genotyping of nearly 400 donors showed that 65% to 90% belonged to the Caucasian-associated ancestry cluster. Notes on the study in general: High specificity and sensitivity for cytomegalovirus status were reported for the classifier. There were several of the most significant clusters that appeared linked to common viral pathogens in a later analysis.

The germline V gene has CDR1 MGHRA and CDR2 YSYEKL. This CDR3 contains 15 residues. V lost 2 bases, J lost 2 bases, and 5 bases stayed unmatched. Likely unrecorded immune exposures existed in these nominally healthy donors. Details on this clone: Its antigen is as yet unknown.

Vbeta (60) and Jbeta (13) primers were used in the PCR. Method: immunoSEQ multiplex PCR; TCRdb's copy keeps in-frame clones and lacks some. The sample includes 200,000 to 300,000 clones, over 80% of them seen just once. The clonotype originates from a woman between 40 and 55 years old in good health and CMV-seropositive. Sequencing was carried out using PBMCs. The chain uses TRBV4-1 and TRBJ1-2; 7 bases agree with TRBD1. This CDR3 is CASSQPKDRNYGYTF. CDR3 sequence (DNA): TGCGCCAGCAGCCAACCGAAGGACAGGAACTATGGCTACACCTTC.